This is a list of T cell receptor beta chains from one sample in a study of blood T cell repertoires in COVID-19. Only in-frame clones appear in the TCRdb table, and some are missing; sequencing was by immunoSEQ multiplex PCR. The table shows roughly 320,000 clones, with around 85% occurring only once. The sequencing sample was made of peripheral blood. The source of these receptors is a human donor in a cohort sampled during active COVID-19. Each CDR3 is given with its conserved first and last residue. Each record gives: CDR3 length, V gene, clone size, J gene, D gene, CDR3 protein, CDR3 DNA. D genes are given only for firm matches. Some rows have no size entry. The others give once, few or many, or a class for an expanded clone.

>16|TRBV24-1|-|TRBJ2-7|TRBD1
CATSDSQDRGSYEQYF
TGTGCCACCAGTGATTCGCAGGACAGGGGTTCCTACGAGCAGTACTTC
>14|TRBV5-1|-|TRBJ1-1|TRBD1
CASSLGGQSVEAFF
TGCGCCAGCAGCTTGGGGGGACAGTCGGTCGAAGCTTTCTTT
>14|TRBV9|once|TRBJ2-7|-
CASSVGGGLVGQYF
TGTGCCAGCAGCGTGGGGGGTGGATTGGTTGGGCAGTACTTC
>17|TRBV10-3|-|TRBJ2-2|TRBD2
CAISDPTSGSNTGELFF
TGTGCCATCAGTGACCCCACTAGCGGGTCGAACACCGGGGAGCTGTTTTTT
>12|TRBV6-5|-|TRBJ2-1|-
CASSYGATEQFF
TGTGCCAGCAGTTATGGAGCAACTGAGCAGTTCTTC
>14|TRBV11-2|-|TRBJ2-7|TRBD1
CASSPGTGGLEQYF
TGTGCCAGCAGTCCCGGGACAGGGGGGTTGGAGCAGTACTTC
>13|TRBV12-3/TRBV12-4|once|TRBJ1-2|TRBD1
CASSGDRVWGYTF
TGTGCCAGCAGCGGAGACAGGGTTTGGGGCTACACCTTC
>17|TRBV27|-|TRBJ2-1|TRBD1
CASSSSSDRVSYNEQFF
TGTGCCAGCAGTTCCTCTTCGGACAGGGTCTCCTACAATGAGCAGTTCTTC
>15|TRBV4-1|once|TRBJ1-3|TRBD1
CASSRGRGLGNTIYF
TGCGCCAGCAGCCGTGGCAGGGGGCTTGGAAACACCATATATTTT
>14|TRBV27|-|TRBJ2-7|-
CASSRMGQNYEQYF
TGTGCCAGCAGCCGGATGGGCCAGAACTACGAGCAGTACTTC
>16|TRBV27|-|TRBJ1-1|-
CASSLSALRGRGEAFF
TGTGCCAGCAGTTTATCTGCGCTGCGGGGGCGGGGAGAAGCTTTCTTT
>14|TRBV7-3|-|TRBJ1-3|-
CASSLSPGGNTIYF
TGTGCCAGCAGCTTAAGCCCGGGTGGAAACACCATATATTTT
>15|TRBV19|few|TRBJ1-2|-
CASSISEGGNYGYTF
TGTGCCAGTAGTATTTCAGAAGGCGGAAACTATGGCTACACCTTC
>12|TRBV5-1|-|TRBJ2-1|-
CASSQTYNEQFF
TGCGCCAGCAGCCAGACTTACAATGAGCAGTTCTTC
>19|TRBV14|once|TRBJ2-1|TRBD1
CASSQDSTMTGGLYNEQFF
TGTGCCAGCAGCCAAGATTCGACAATGACAGGGGGTCTCTACAATGAGCAGTTCTTC
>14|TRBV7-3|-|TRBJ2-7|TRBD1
CASSLRQGEDEQYF
TGTGCCAGCAGCTTACGACAGGGGGAAGACGAGCAGTACTTC
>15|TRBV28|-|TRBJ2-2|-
CASSSAGAGTGELFF
TGTGCCAGCAGTTCCGCGGGCGCTGGGACCGGGGAGCTGTTTTTT
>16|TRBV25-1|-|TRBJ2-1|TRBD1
CASSYDRVGNSNEQFF
TGTGCCAGCAGTTACGACAGGGTTGGGAATTCCAATGAGCAGTTCTTC
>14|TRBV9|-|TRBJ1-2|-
CASSVEAAAYGYTF
TGTGCCAGCAGCGTAGAGGCGGCGGCCTATGGCTACACCTTC
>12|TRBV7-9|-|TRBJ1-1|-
CATLEGNTEAFF
TGTGCCACTCTGGAGGGGAACACTGAAGCTTTCTTT
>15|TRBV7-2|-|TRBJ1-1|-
CASSRTGTMNTEAFF
TGTGCCAGCAGCCGGACCGGGACAATGAACACTGAAGCTTTCTTT
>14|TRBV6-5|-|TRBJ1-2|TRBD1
CASNSGTGVSGYTF
TGTGCCAGCAATTCCGGGACAGGGGTTAGTGGCTACACCTTC